This is a list of T cell receptor beta chains from one sample in a study of T cell responses to AZD1222 COVID-19 vaccine. Measured with immunoSEQ multiplex PCR; TCRdb has only the in-frame clones, and not every one. The data show around 200,000 clones, with around 90% seen just once and roughly 8% held by the top ten. This material consisted of peripheral blood, taken on day 0 of AZD1222 vaccination. These receptors were obtained from an adult in good health. The CDR3 runs from the conserved cysteine through the conserved F or W. Each record gives: V gene, D gene, J gene, clone size, CDR3 DNA, CDR3 protein. A D gene is named only where the DNA matches it firmly. Clone size appears in some rows only: once, few, many, or a class for an expanded clone.

>TRBV28|NA|TRBJ2-5|NA
TGTGCCAGCAGTGTCCACAGGGCGCAAGAGACCCAGTACTTC
CASSVHRAQETQYF
>TRBV5-8|NA|TRBJ2-7|NA
TGTGCCAGCAGCTTGGGGCTGAGTAAAGGGAACGAGGACTTC
CASSLGLSKGNEDF
>TRBV6-5|NA|TRBJ2-7|NA
TGTGCCAGCAGTTACGAGGCAGGGACCTCCTACGAGCAGTACTTC
CASSYEAGTSYEQYF
>TRBV6-6|TRBD1|TRBJ1-2|once
TGTGCCAGCAGGACGGGACAGGGAAACTATGGCTACACCTTC
CASRTGQGNYGYTF
>TRBV7-8|NA|TRBJ1-1|NA
TGTGCCAGCAGCTTCCAGGCGGGCACTGAAGCTTTCTTT
CASSFQAGTEAFF
>TRBV24-1|NA|TRBJ2-7|NA
TGTGCCACCAGTGGCGTCTCCTACGAGCAGTACTTC
CATSGVSYEQYF
>TRBV19|NA|TRBJ2-7|NA
TGTGCCAGTAGTATTTCCGGTAGCTCCTACGAGCAGTACTTC
CASSISGSSYEQYF
>TRBV6-4|TRBD2|TRBJ2-3|few
TGTGCCAGTCAAGAGCGGGGGGGAAGCACAGATACGCAGTATTTT
CASQERGGSTDTQYF
>TRBV2|TRBD2|TRBJ2-7|NA
TGTGCCAGCAGGACTAGCGGAATCTACGAGCAGTACTTC
CASRTSGIYEQYF
>TRBV27|NA|TRBJ2-7|NA
TGTGCCAGCAGTCTAGGGGGGACCAGCTCCTACGAGCAGTACTTC
CASSLGGTSSYEQYF
>TRBV9|TRBD2|TRBJ2-1|few
TGTGCCAGCAGCGTAGGACCCACAGGGACTAGCGGGGGAGAGCAGTTCTTC
CASSVGPTGTSGGEQFF
>TRBV19|NA|TRBJ1-1|NA
TGTGCCACCCGAACCACGGGGAACACTGAAGCTTTCTTT
CATRTTGNTEAFF
>TRBV27|NA|TRBJ2-7|few
TGTGCCAGCAGTCCCGGACGGAATTTCGGCTCCTACGAGCAGTACTTC
CASSPGRNFGSYEQYF
>TRBV6-4|TRBD1|TRBJ1-5|few
TGTGCCAGCAGAAAGACAGGGAATCAGCCCCAGCATTTT
CASRKTGNQPQHF
>TRBV28|TRBD1|TRBJ1-2|NA
TGTGCCAGCAGCTCCAGCCTAGGGGGCGAGGGCTATGGCTACACCTTC
CASSSSLGGEGYGYTF
>TRBV5-4|TRBD2|TRBJ2-3|NA
TGTGCCAGCTTTCCTAGCGGGGGGGCAACAGATACGCAGTATTTT
CASFPSGGATDTQYF
>TRBV7-8|NA|TRBJ2-7|NA
TGTGCCAGCAGCTTATTCGGGCGGTCGTGGAAGCAGTACTTC
CASSLFGRSWKQYF
>TRBV7-8|NA|TRBJ1-2|NA
TGTGCCAGCAGCTTAGCCTTCGTCTCGGGGGGCTCTGGCTACACCTTC
CASSLAFVSGGSGYTF
>TRBV7-9|NA|TRBJ1-2|NA
TGTGCCAGCAGCTTAGCCCGGGAAGGCTACACCTTC
CASSLAREGYTF
>TRBV7-2|TRBD1|TRBJ1-2|NA
TGTGCCAGCAGCTTAGGGATTGACAGGGTTGTCGGCTACACCTTC
CASSLGIDRVVGYTF
>TRBV3-1/TRBV3-2|NA|TRBJ1-4|NA
TGTGCCAGCAGCCAAGAGGCTCTGTACGAAAAACTGTTTTTT
CASSQEALYEKLFF
>TRBV4-1|NA|TRBJ1-4|NA
TGCGCCAGCAGCCAAGTTGCAACTAATGAAAAACTGTTTTTT
CASSQVATNEKLFF
>TRBV5-1|NA|TRBJ2-2|NA
TGCGCCACCGCGAATCAGGGGGACTCGAACACCGGGGAGCTGTTTTTT
CATANQGDSNTGELFF
>TRBV6-4|NA|TRBJ1-4|NA
TGTGCCAGCAGTGCGGCCTCCGAAAGGGAAAAACTGTTTTTT
CASSAASEREKLFF
>TRBV12-3/TRBV12-4|NA|TRBJ2-7|NA
TGTGCCAGCAGTCTCGACAGGATCTACGAGCAGTACTTC
CASSLDRIYEQYF
>TRBV11-1|NA|TRBJ1-2|NA
TGTGCCAGCAGCCCAAGGACTGGGAACTATGGCTACACCTTC
CASSPRTGNYGYTF
>TRBV28|NA|TRBJ1-1|few
TGTGCCAGCAGTTCCGAGTACTTGGTCACTGAAGCTTTCTTT
CASSSEYLVTEAFF
>TRBV28|NA|TRBJ2-6|NA
TGTGCCAGCCGACGGGCAGTCCCCCCCGGGGCCAACGTCCTGACTTTC
CASRRAVPPGANVLTF
>TRBV27|NA|TRBJ1-1|NA
TGTGCCAGCAGTTTAGGGGGGAACACTGAAGCTTTCTTT
CASSLGGNTEAFF
>TRBV6-5|TRBD1|TRBJ1-2|NA
TGTGCCAGCAGGTCCCTGACAGGGGGCAGCTATGGCTACACCTTC
CASRSLTGGSYGYTF
>TRBV30|TRBD1|TRBJ2-5|NA
TGTGCCTGGAGTGTTAGGGACAGAGAGACCCAGTACTTC
CAWSVRDRETQYF
>TRBV19|NA|TRBJ1-3|NA
TGTGCCAGTAGTATACGGGGGTCCGGAAACACCATATATTTT
CASSIRGSGNTIYF